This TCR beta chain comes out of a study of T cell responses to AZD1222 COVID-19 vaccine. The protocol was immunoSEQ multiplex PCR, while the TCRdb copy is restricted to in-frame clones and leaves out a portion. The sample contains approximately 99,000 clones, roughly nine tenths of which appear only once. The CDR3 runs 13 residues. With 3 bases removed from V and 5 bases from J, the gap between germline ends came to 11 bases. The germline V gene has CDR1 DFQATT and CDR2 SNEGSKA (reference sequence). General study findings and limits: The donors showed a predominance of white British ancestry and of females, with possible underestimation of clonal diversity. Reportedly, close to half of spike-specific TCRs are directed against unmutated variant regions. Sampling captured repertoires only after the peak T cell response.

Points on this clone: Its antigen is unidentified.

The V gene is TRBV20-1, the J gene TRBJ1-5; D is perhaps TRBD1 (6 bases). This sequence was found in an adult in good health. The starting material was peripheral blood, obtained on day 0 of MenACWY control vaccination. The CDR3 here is CSASLQGHQPQHF. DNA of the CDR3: TGCAGTGCTAGTTTACAGGGACATCAGCCCCAGCATTTT.